A single sample gave rise to the 2 T cell receptor beta chains below, sequenced in a study of blood T cell repertoires in COVID-19. Method: immunoSEQ multiplex PCR; TCRdb's copy keeps in-frame clones and lacks some. The sample has about 98,000 clones, 81% seen once. The sequencing sample was made of peripheral blood. The source is a woman over 75 with acute or convalescent COVID-19.

V gene TRBV6-5 combines with J gene TRBJ2-3; the match to TRBD2 covers 7 bases. With 2 bases clipped from V and 2 bases from J, the junction kept 4 bases outside the gene matches. This CDR3 is built from 15 residues. CDR1 and CDR2 (germline): MNHEY, SVGAGI. The DNA for the CDR3 is TGTGCCAGCAGTTACCGGGGGGATGACACAGATACGCAGTATTTT. This translates into CASSYRGDDTDTQYF.

V usage is TRBV5-8 and J usage is TRBJ1-4, with D hard to call. Trimming left V 3 bases short and J 5 bases short, with 14 bases between. The CDR3 contains 15 residues. The germline gives CDR1 SGHTS, CDR2 YDEGEE. The CDR3 is CASSSPRHGNEKLFF. The DNA for the CDR3 is TGTGCCAGCAGCTCCCCCCGGCACGGGAATGAAAAACTGTTTTTT.